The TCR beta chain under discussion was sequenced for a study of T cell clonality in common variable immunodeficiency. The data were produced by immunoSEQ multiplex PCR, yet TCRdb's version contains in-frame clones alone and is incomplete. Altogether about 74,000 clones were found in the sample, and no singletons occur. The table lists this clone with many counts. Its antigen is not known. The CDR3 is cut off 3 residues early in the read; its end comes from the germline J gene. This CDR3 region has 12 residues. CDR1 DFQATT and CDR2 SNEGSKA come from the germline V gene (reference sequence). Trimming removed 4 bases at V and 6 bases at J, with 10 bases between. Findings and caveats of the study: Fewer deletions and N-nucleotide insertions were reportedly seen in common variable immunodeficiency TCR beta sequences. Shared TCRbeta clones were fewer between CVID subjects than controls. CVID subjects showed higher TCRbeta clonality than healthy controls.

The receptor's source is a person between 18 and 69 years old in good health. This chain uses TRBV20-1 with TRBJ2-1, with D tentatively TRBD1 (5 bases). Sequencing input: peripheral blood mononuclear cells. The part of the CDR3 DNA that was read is TGCAGTGCTACCGACAGTTTCAATGAG. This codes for CSATDSFNE. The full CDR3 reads CSATDSFNEQFF.